This is a list of T cell receptor beta chains from one sample in a study of T cells in Graves' hyperthyroidism and ophthalmopathy. MiXCR, applied by TCRdb to the multiplex PCR reads, yields one record per CDR3 protein. The sample consists of tens of thousands of distinct CDR3 sequences, roughly 56% of them appearing once. Sequencing was done on a sample of peripheral blood or thyroid tissue (not recorded which). These receptors were taken from a man aged 18 to 29 with Graves' hyperthyroidism. CDR3s include the opening cysteine and the closing phenylalanine or tryptophan. Fields, in order: CDR3 DNA, CDR3 protein, V gene, D gene, J gene, clone size. The D gene is left open where the match is weak. Only some rows state a clone size, as once, few, many or a class for expanded clones.

TGCAGTGCTAGCCCAGGACTAGCGGGAGGAGCGGGTGAGCAGTACTTC CSASPGLAGGAGEQYF TRBV20-1 TRBD2 TRBJ2-7 NA
TGCAGCGTTGAAGTGAACCGGGGGGCGCGGGAGACCCAGTACTTC CSVEVNRGARETQYF TRBV29-1 NA TRBJ2-5 NA
TGTGCCAGTAGTACCGGGACAGGGAACTACGAGCAGTACTTC CASSTGTGNYEQYF TRBV19 TRBD1 TRBJ2-7 many
TGCAGTGCTACCAAGCCGGGGCGAGAGACCCAGTACTTC CSATKPGRETQYF TRBV20-1 NA TRBJ2-5 NA
TGTGCCAGCAATGATCGGGACAGGCCAAATACGCAGTATTTT CASNDRDRPNTQYF TRBV5-4 TRBD1 TRBJ2-3 many
TGCGCCAGCAGCCAATTAGCGAGGACAGATACGCAGTATTTT CASSQLARTDTQYF TRBV4-3 NA TRBJ2-3 many
TGTGCCATCAGTCGGACTACCGGGACTAGTTCCTACGAGCAGTACTTC CAISRTTGTSSYEQYF TRBV10-3 TRBD2 TRBJ2-7 NA
TGCAGTGCTAGACGACCCAGGATGTATGGCTACACCTTC CSARRPRMYGYTF TRBV20-1 NA TRBJ1-2 NA
TGTGCCAGCACCCAGGGACAGGGGACTGAAGCTTTCTTT CASTQGQGTEAFF TRBV2 TRBD1 TRBJ1-1 NA
TGTGCCATCAGTGAGGGTTTTCAGGGGCGGGAAGAGGCCCAGTACTTC CAISEGFQGREEAQYF TRBV10-3 NA TRBJ2-5 NA
TGTGCCAGCAGTGGCGGGAGCCTCGGCGAGCAGTACTTC CASSGGSLGEQYF TRBV6-1 TRBD2 TRBJ2-7 NA
TGTGCCAGCAGTGCAGGGGTCCCAGAGACCCAGTACTTC CASSAGVPETQYF TRBV2 NA TRBJ2-5 NA
TGTGCCAGCAGCCTGCGACAGGGGCCTAGCGGGACCCAAGAGACCCAGTACTTC CASSLRQGPSGTQETQYF TRBV7-2 NA TRBJ2-5 once
TGTGCCAGCACCCCGCGCGGACAGAGCTACGAGCAGTACTTC CASTPRGQSYEQYF TRBV7-2 NA TRBJ2-7 many
TGCGCCAGCAGCCAAGACGGCGGGGTCGGGGAGCTGTTTTTT CASSQDGGVGELFF TRBV4-3 NA TRBJ2-2 many
TGTGCCAGCAGTGAGTGGAACTATGGCTACACCTTC CASSEWNYGYTF TRBV2 NA TRBJ1-2 NA